A single sample gave rise to the 7 T cell receptor beta chains below, sequenced in a study of regulatory T cells in long-lasting Graves disease. TCR beta libraries were built with iRepertoire HTBI primers and Arm-PCR of CDR3 regions. Each CDR3 protein is one row after TCRdb ran MiXCR on the multiplex PCR reads. The sample includes about 530,000 distinct CDR3 sequences, around 15% of them seen just once. Time point meaning: newly diagnosed GD, antithyroid drugs for less than 3 months. Following extraction of RNA from PBMCs, that RNA was used to make the TCR library. The data also belong to a second study, concerning T cells in Graves' hyperthyroidism and ophthalmopathy.

The input for sequencing was peripheral blood mononuclear cells (PBMCs), taken at new diagnosis, from a patient treated with antithyroid drugs. Receptors originate from a woman aged 40-65 years with Graves disease.

This clonotype has just a few counts. In nucleotides, the CDR3 is TGTGCCAGCGCTCGGGGAAACACCATATATTTT. Protein sequence: CASARGNTIYF. The V gene is TRBV11-2, the J gene TRBJ1-3, with no clear D. This CDR3 has 11 residues. V was clipped by 8 bases and J by 4 bases, with 6 bases between them. Germline V gene data show CDR1 as SGHAT and CDR2 as FQNNGV.

In its sample, this clonotype was seen many times. V and J are TRBV2 and TRBJ2-1; possible D gene TRBD2, 7 bases. The CDR3 has 13 residues. Germline-derived CDR1 and CDR2 are SNHLY and FYNNEI. The V end lost 8 bases, the J end lost 7 bases, and 15 bases lay between the germline ends. CDR3 DNA: TGTGCCAGCCTCAGAGGGGGGGTAAATGAGCAGTTCTTC. Encoded protein: CASLRGGVNEQFF.

This clonotype was counted a few times. One end of the junction varies from germline; a read error may be responsible. V is TRBV7-2 and J is TRBJ2-1; 12 nucleotides line up with TRBD2. The CDR3 has 16 amino acids. Germline-derived CDR1 and CDR2 are SGHTA and FQGNSA. CDR3 sequence reads: CASSRLAGGPVNEQLF. The CDR3, as DNA: TGTGCCAGCAGCCGCCTAGCGGGGGGGCCGGTCAATGAGCAGCTCTTC.

The chain links TRBV19 to TRBJ2-5, with D unclear. V lost 6 bases and J lost 5, with 16 bases in between. Looked up from germline, CDR1 is LNHDA and CDR2 is SQIVND (reference sequence). CDR3 length: 14 residues. The CDR3 loop reads CASSQKPSRETQYF. CDR3 bases: TGTGCCAGTAGCCAAAAGCCATCGAGGGAGACCCAGTACTTC.

This clonotype has just a few counts. At one end the junction does not follow the germline gene, possibly because of a read error. The chain is built from TRBV7-9 and TRBJ1-4, with TRBD1 identical over 7 bases. Looked up from germline, CDR1 is SEHNR and CDR2 is FQNEAQ (reference sequence). The CDR3 sequence is 15 residues long. The CDR3 loop is CASSLRGGLNEKLVF. Written as DNA, the CDR3 is TGTGCCAGCAGCTTAAGAGGGGGCCTGAATGAAAAACTGGTTTTT.

In its sample, this clonotype was seen a few times. The rearrangement links TRBV3-1 to TRBJ1-3; the D gene is possibly TRBD1 (6 bases). The CDR3 totals 18 residues. Trimming removed 0 bases from V and 2 bases from J, with 17 bases in between. CDR1 LGHDT and CDR2 YNNKEL come from the germline V gene (reference sequence). The CDR3 nucleotides are TGTGCCAGCAGCCAAGAAGCCCCAGGGGATAGTGCTGGAAACACCATATATTTT. It is translated as CASSQEAPGDSAGNTIYF.

This chain connects TRBV3-1 to TRBJ1-2; D might be TRBD1 (5 bases). The CDR3 runs to 13 residues. With 1 base removed from V and 11 bases from J, the gap between germline ends came to 14 bases. Germline V gives CDR1 LGHDT, CDR2 YNNKEL (reference sequence). DNA for the CDR3: TGTGCCAGCAGCCAAGCTCAGGGTGTTATGTACACCTTC. This sequence encodes CASSQAQGVMYTF.